This TCR beta chain is drawn from a study of T and B cells in COVID-19 patients. Turning to the study itself: Blood was sampled from COVID-19 patients who were either actively infected or recovered. Median age was approximately 35 years in the recovered cohort and 67 years in the active-infection cohort. About 90% of the 20 active-infection patients had comorbidities associated with unfavorable COVID-19 outcome.

BIOMED2 TRB-A/B primer pools were used in multiplex TRB PCR. TCRdb itself ran the multiplex PCR reads through MiXCR, one entry per CDR3 protein. The table shows 8,000 to 9,500 distinct CDR3 sequences, with 20% to 30% occurring only once. The V end lost 4 bases, the J end lost 8 bases, and 14 bases lay between the germline ends. The CDR3 is 13 residues long. Germline loops: CDR1 SGHDN, CDR2 FVKESK. This clonotype was counted a single time. Each TRB amplification used 250-500 ng of genomic DNA from blood. The specimen sequenced was blood. This chain connects TRBV14 to TRBJ1-2; D might be TRBD1 (5 bases). The clonotype was recovered from a human donor who had recovered from COVID-19. The chain's CDR3 is CASSLEGLLGYTF. The CDR3 nucleotides are TGTGCCAGCAGCCTTGAGGGGCTGCTGGGCTACACCTTC.